Sequencing of this T cell receptor (beta chain) was carried out in a study of radiation and T cells in renal cell carcinoma. The assay was immunoSEQ multiplex PCR, and TCRdb's table has in-frame clones only and misses some. The data hold under 20,000 clones, with roughly two thirds observed a single time. The table lists this clone with a few counts. Documented treatment: 15 Gy SBRT to primary tumor, nephrectomy 4 weeks later. The CDR3 consists of 12 residues. Germline lookup yields CDR1 SGHAT and CDR2 FQDESV (reference sequence). V lost 2 bases, J lost 2 bases, and 4 bases lay in between. The sample here was tumor tissue, taken from a patient whose treatment included radiotherapy and nephrectomy. The gene calls are TRBV11-1 and TRBJ2-7; no clear D. The receptor comes from a woman between 65 and 79 years old with renal cell carcinoma. The CDR3 loop is CASSLIAYEQYF. DNA of the CDR3: TGTGCCAGCAGCTTAATAGCCTACGAGCAGTACTTC.